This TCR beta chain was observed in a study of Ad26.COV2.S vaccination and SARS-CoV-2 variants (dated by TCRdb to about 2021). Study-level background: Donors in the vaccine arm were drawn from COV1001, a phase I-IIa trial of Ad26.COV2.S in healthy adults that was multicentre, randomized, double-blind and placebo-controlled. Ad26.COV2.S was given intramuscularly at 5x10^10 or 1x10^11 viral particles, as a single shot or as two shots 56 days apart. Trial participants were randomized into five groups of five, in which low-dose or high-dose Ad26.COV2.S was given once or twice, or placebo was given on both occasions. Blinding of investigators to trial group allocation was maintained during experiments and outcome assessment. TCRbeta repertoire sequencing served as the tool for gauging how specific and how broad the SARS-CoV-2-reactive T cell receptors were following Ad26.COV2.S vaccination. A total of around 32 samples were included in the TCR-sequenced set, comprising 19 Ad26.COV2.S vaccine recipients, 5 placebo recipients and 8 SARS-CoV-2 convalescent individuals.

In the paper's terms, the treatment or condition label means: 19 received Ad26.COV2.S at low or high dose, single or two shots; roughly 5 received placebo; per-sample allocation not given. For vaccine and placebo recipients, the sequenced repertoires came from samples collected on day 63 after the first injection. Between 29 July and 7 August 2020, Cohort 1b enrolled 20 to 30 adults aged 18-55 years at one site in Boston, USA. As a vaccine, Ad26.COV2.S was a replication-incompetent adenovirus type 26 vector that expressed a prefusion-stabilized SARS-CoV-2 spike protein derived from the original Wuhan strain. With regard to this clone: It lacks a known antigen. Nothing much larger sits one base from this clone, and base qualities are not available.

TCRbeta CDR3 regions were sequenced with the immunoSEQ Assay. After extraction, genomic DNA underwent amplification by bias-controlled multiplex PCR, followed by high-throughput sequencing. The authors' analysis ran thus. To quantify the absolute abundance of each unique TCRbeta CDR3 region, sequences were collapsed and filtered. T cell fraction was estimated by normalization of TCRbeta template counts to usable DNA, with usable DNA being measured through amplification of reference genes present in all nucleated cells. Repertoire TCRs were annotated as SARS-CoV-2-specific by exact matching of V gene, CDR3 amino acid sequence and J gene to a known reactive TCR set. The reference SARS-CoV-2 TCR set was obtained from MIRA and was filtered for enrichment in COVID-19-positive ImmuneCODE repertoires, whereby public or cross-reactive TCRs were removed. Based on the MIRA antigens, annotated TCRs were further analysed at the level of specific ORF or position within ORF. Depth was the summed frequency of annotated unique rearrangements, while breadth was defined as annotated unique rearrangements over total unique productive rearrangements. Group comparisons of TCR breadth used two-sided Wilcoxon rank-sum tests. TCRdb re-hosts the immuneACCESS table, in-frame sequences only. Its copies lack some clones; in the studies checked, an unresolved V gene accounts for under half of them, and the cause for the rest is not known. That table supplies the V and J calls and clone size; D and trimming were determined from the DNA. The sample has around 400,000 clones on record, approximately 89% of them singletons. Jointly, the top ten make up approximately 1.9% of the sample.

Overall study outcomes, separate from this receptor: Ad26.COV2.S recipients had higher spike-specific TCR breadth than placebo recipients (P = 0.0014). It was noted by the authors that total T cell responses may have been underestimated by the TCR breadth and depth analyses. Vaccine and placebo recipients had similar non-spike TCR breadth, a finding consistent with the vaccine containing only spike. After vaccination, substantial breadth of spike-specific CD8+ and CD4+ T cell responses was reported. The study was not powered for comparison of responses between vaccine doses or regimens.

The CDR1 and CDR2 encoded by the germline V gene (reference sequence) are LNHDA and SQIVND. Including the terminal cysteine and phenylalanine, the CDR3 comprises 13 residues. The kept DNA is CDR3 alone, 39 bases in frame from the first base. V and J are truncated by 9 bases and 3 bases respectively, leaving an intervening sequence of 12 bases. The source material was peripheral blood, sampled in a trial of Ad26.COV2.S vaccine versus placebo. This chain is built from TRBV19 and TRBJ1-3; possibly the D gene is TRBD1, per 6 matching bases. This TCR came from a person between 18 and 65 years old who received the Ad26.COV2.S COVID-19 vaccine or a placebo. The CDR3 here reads CASHRVGGNTIYF. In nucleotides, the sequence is TGTGCCAGCCACAGGGTTGGTGGAAACACCATATATTTT.